Included here is one T cell receptor (beta chain) sequence, with context. What antigen it recognizes has not been identified. The CDR3 measures 12 amino acids from cysteine to phenylalanine. The record lacks a DNA sequence. CDR1 and CDR2 are read off the germline V gene as SQVTM and ANQGSEA. From each donor, an approximately 2.4 ml peripheral blood sample was collected into PAXgene tubes and kept at -80 degrees C. Total RNA was isolated from whole blood with the PAXgene blood miRNA kit on an automated QIAcube, without T cell sorting. Peripheral blood from monozygotic twin pairs who were concordant or discordant for inflammatory bowel disease underwent deep TCRalpha and TCRbeta repertoire profiling using unique molecular barcoding. For every twin pair, smoking habits were documented, and each individual was categorised as a current, former or never smoker. The data originate from a study of monozygotic twins with inflammatory bowel disease (dated by TCRdb to the late 2010s). A note on the overall study: The full study comprised approximately 28 monozygotic twin pairs: nine German pairs (four IBD-concordant, five IBD-discordant) and 19 IBD-discordant Danish pairs. Each individual had, on average, about 151 000 unique TCRalpha sequences and 181 000 unique TCRbeta sequences available for analysis. The search for disease-associated traits relied mainly on comparing, within discordant pairs, IBD patients with their genetically identical healthy co-twins.

General conclusions and limits of the study: Fewer clonotypes were shared with other individuals by IBD patients than by healthy twins, most markedly in patients showing signs of disease activity. The analysis was unable to tell apart different T cell subtypes. Concordant and discordant twins showed no difference in repertoire similarity, possibly because of limited statistical power. Because patients received different immunosuppressive treatments, the repertoires may have picked up extra background noise and variability between individuals. The results gave no support for a single strong signal or clonotype linked to IBD. A decrease in TCRbeta repertoire diversity, as measured by inverse Simpson index, was observed in IBD patients compared with their healthy co-twins.

The library relied on 5' RACE. For each TCR library, approximately 4,000 ng of total RNA was used. For each sample, cDNA synthesis with SMARTScribe reverse transcriptase was split into eight separate reactions. During cDNA synthesis, template switching introduced unique molecular identifiers that contained a 6-nucleotide sample barcode. Two nested PCRs of roughly 16 and 10 cycles amplified the TCRalpha and TCRbeta cDNA, and bead purification followed each PCR. Before amplification, the cDNA was both treated with uracil DNA-glycosylase and purified with the QIAquick PCR purification kit. The second PCR added Illumina TruSeq-compatible adapters along with sample-specific barcodes. Library quality and concentration were assessed using TapeStation and Qubit, and 4.5 to 5.5 ng of each library was pooled. Pooled libraries were sequenced on an Illumina HiSeq2500 single-index Rapid Run with 2 x 100 bp reads and custom sequencing primers. The original methods were these. MiGEC version 1.2.6 was used for UMI-based consensus assembly to correct PCR and sequencing errors. MiXCR version 2.1.1 was used for V(D)J alignment, clonotype assembly and CDR3 extraction. To normalise gene usage, clonotype sharing and MAIT/NKT TCR abundance, the analysis used the top 1000, 10 000 and 20 000 clonotypes per sample. Diversity was computed as the inverse Simpson index with the vegan R package after downsampling to 27 000 UMIs. Paired Mann-Whitney U tests were applied to discordant twin pairs, and Benjamini-Hochberg correction was used for multiple testing. TCRdb reprocessed the reads, reporting each CDR3 protein sequence once and no DNA. TCRdb's processing, not the authors', yielded these V and J calls. The table held for this sample gives just over 300,000 distinct CDR3 sequences. Of the sample, approximately 5.4% is held by the ten largest clones.

This TCR was recovered from a human donor with ulcerative colitis or Crohn's disease, or a healthy co-twin of an affected twin (not recorded which). Sequencing input: blood. This chain joins TRBV29-1 to TRBJ1-1; without DNA, the TCRdb call of TRBD1 cannot be checked. The CDR3: CSGQGDGTEAFF.